Listed below are T cell receptor beta chains from one sample, sequenced in a study of shared clonotypes between healthy human individuals. Measured with immunoSEQ multiplex PCR; TCRdb has only the in-frame clones, and not every one. This sample has about 1.5 million clones; nearly 99% occur once, and the top ten carry about 0.4%. Source material: naive CD4+ T cells sorted from blood. Receptor source: a man aged 25-45 years in good health. The CDR3 runs from the conserved cysteine through the conserved F or W. Each record gives: V gene, J gene, clone size, D gene, CDR3 protein, CDR3 DNA. D genes are given only for firm matches. Where a row states a size, it is once, few, many or the class of an expanded clone; other rows omit it.

V: TRBV7-2; J: TRBJ2-4; size: NA; D: TRBD2; CDR3: CASSLNSREGYIQYF; DNA: TGTGCCAGCAGCTTAAACTCGAGGGAGGGTTACATTCAGTACTTC
V: TRBV7-8; J: TRBJ2-1; size: NA; D: NA; CDR3: CASSTNGLYNEQFF; DNA: TGTGCCAGCAGCACAAACGGGCTTTACAATGAGCAGTTCTTC
V: TRBV29-1; J: TRBJ1-1; size: NA; D: TRBD1; CDR3: CSVEAAGRDRGWYTEAFF; DNA: TGCAGCGTCGAGGCGGCTGGTAGGGACAGGGGATGGTACACTGAAGCTTTCTTT
V: TRBV7-8; J: TRBJ2-1; size: once; D: TRBD2; CDR3: CASSSTSGSYNEQFF; DNA: TGTGCCAGCAGCTCTACTAGCGGGAGTTACAATGAGCAGTTCTTC
V: TRBV12-5; J: TRBJ1-2; size: once; D: NA; CDR3: CASGLSFGRGEYGYTF; DNA: TGTGCTAGTGGTTTATCTTTCGGGAGGGGAGAATATGGCTACACCTTC
V: TRBV2; J: TRBJ1-2; size: once; D: TRBD1; CDR3: CASTTVPGQGYTF; DNA: TGTGCCAGCACCACGGTCCCGGGACAGGGATACACCTTC
V: TRBV7-9; J: TRBJ2-1; size: NA; D: TRBD2; CDR3: CASSRPGTTLNEQFF; DNA: TGTGCCAGCAGCCGACCCGGGACTACCCTCAATGAGCAGTTCTTC
V: TRBV19; J: TRBJ2-1; size: NA; D: TRBD2; CDR3: CASSSRLAGGPTSYNEQFF; DNA: TGTGCCAGTAGTTCCAGACTAGCGGGAGGGCCTACTTCCTACAATGAGCAGTTCTTC
V: TRBV18; J: TRBJ2-7; size: NA; D: NA; CDR3: CASSALVDYYYEQYF; DNA: TGTGCCAGCTCAGCCCTAGTAGATTATTACTACGAGCAGTACTTC
V: TRBV18; J: TRBJ2-3; size: NA; D: NA; CDR3: CASSPVTDTQYF; DNA: TGTGCCAGCTCACCGGTCACAGATACGCAGTATTTT
V: TRBV7-2; J: TRBJ2-7; size: NA; D: NA; CDR3: CASSPGGVPGEQYF; DNA: TGTGCCAGCAGCCCTGGCGGGGTCCCGGGGGAGCAGTACTTC
V: TRBV6-1; J: TRBJ2-7; size: NA; D: NA; CDR3: CASSEERQGLNTYEQYF; DNA: TGTGCCAGCAGTGAAGAACGTCAGGGGTTAAATACCTACGAGCAGTACTTC
V: TRBV20-1; J: TRBJ2-1; size: NA; D: NA; CDR3: CSARGAEQFF; DNA: TGCAGTGCTAGGGGGGCTGAGCAGTTCTTC
V: TRBV19; J: TRBJ2-1; size: NA; D: NA; CDR3: CASSIGPSKQFF; DNA: TGTGCCAGTAGTATAGGTCCTAGTAAGCAGTTCTTC
V: TRBV6-6; J: TRBJ2-1; size: NA; D: NA; CDR3: CASEGDTSSYNEQFF; DNA: TGTGCCAGCGAAGGAGATACGAGCTCCTACAATGAGCAGTTCTTC
V: TRBV18; J: TRBJ2-5; size: NA; D: TRBD1; CDR3: CASSPGQGAIETQYF; DNA: TGTGCCAGCTCACCGGGACAGGGGGCAATAGAGACCCAGTACTTC
V: TRBV19; J: TRBJ2-7; size: NA; D: TRBD1; CDR3: CASSSGTGGFEQYF; DNA: TGTGCCAGTAGTTCCGGGACAGGGGGCTTCGAGCAGTACTTC
V: TRBV29-1; J: TRBJ2-7; size: NA; D: TRBD1; CDR3: CSVGGRQGAGEQYF; DNA: TGCAGCGTTGGGGGTCGGCAGGGGGCTGGAGAGCAGTACTTC
V: TRBV27; J: TRBJ2-2; size: once; D: NA; CDR3: CASSWGLGGGELFF; DNA: TGTGCCAGCAGTTGGGGACTGGGTGGCGGGGAGCTGTTTTTT
V: TRBV4-1; J: TRBJ1-3; size: NA; D: TRBD1; CDR3: CASSQGDRGAIGNTIYF; DNA: TGCGCCAGCAGCCAAGGAGACAGGGGCGCCATTGGAAACACCATATATTTT
V: TRBV10-3; J: TRBJ2-7; size: NA; D: NA; CDR3: CAISELGLSEQYF; DNA: TGTGCCATCAGTGAGTTGGGCCTCAGCGAGCAGTACTTC
V: TRBV4-1; J: TRBJ2-1; size: NA; D: TRBD2; CDR3: CASSQFAGGLPSDNEQFF; DNA: TGCGCCAGCAGCCAATTCGCGGGAGGCCTACCATCTGACAATGAGCAGTTCTTC
V: TRBV11-2; J: TRBJ1-3; size: NA; D: NA; CDR3: CASSFDVGNTIYF; DNA: TGTGCCAGCAGCTTCGACGTCGGAAACACCATATATTTT
V: TRBV29-1; J: TRBJ2-7; size: NA; D: TRBD2; CDR3: CSVGLRASGSWEQYF; DNA: TGCAGCGTTGGCCTTAGGGCTAGCGGGAGTTGGGAGCAGTACTTC
V: TRBV11-2; J: TRBJ2-7; size: NA; D: NA; CDR3: CASSPSTYYEQYF; DNA: TGTGCCAGCAGCCCCTCAACTTACTACGAGCAGTACTTC
V: TRBV28; J: TRBJ1-3; size: NA; D: TRBD1; CDR3: CASSLIQGFSGNTIYF; DNA: TGTGCCAGCAGTTTAATACAGGGGTTCTCTGGAAACACCATATATTTT
V: TRBV11-2; J: TRBJ1-5; size: NA; D: TRBD1; CDR3: CASSSGTASNQPQHF; DNA: TGTGCCAGCAGCTCAGGGACAGCTAGTAATCAGCCCCAGCATTTT
V: TRBV19; J: TRBJ2-3; size: NA; D: TRBD1; CDR3: CASSTRGQGPDTQYF; DNA: TGTGCCAGTTCGACCCGGGGACAGGGTCCAGATACGCAGTATTTT
V: TRBV7-2; J: TRBJ2-7; size: NA; D: NA; CDR3: CASSLDGKTYEQYF; DNA: TGTGCCAGCAGCTTAGATGGGAAGACCTACGAGCAGTACTTC
V: TRBV7-2; J: TRBJ2-5; size: NA; D: NA; CDR3: CASSFRSVEETQYF; DNA: TGTGCCAGCAGCTTTCGGAGCGTCGAAGAGACCCAGTACTTC
V: TRBV7-9; J: TRBJ2-2; size: NA; D: NA; CDR3: CASSLGRSTGELFF; DNA: TGTGCCAGCAGCTTAGGGAGATCGACCGGGGAGCTGTTTTTT
V: TRBV11-3; J: TRBJ1-1; size: once; D: NA; CDR3: CASSLDFSEPMNTEAFF; DNA: TGTGCCAGCAGCTTAGACTTCTCCGAGCCGATGAACACTGAAGCTTTCTTT
V: TRBV6-5; J: TRBJ1-5; size: NA; D: TRBD1; CDR3: CASSPDRAVNQPQHF; DNA: TGTGCCAGCAGCCCCGACAGGGCAGTTAATCAGCCCCAGCATTTT
V: TRBV15; J: TRBJ2-7; size: NA; D: TRBD2; CDR3: CATSRDMSSGSEQYF; DNA: TGTGCCACCAGCAGAGATATGTCTAGCGGGAGCGAGCAGTACTTC
V: TRBV29-1; J: TRBJ2-7; size: NA; D: TRBD1; CDR3: CSVLLDRDSYEQYF; DNA: TGCAGCGTTCTCTTGGACAGGGACTCCTACGAGCAGTACTTC
V: TRBV5-1; J: TRBJ1-1; size: NA; D: NA; CDR3: CASSLRLDRLNTEAFF; DNA: TGCGCCAGCAGCTTGCGTCTTGATAGATTGAACACTGAAGCTTTCTTT
V: TRBV11-2; J: TRBJ2-4; size: NA; D: TRBD2; CDR3: CASSLGGGRGKNIQYF; DNA: TGTGCCAGCAGCTTAGGAGGCGGGAGGGGCAAAAACATTCAGTACTTC
V: TRBV2; J: TRBJ1-1; size: NA; D: TRBD1; CDR3: CASSERWGQDTEAFF; DNA: TGTGCCAGCAGTGAAAGGTGGGGACAGGACACTGAAGCTTTCTTT
V: TRBV4-3; J: TRBJ2-7; size: NA; D: TRBD1; CDR3: CASSHGDRSGEQYF; DNA: TGCGCCAGCAGCCATGGGGACAGGTCTGGTGAGCAGTACTTC
V: TRBV5-1; J: TRBJ2-1; size: NA; D: NA; CDR3: CASSLLGTLSNEQFF; DNA: TGCGCCAGCAGCTTGTTAGGTACGTTGTCGAATGAGCAGTTCTTC
V: TRBV5-1; J: TRBJ2-1; size: NA; D: TRBD1; CDR3: CASSLGQGADNEQFF; DNA: TGCGCCAGCAGCTTGGGCCAGGGGGCTGACAATGAGCAGTTCTTC
V: TRBV19; J: TRBJ1-1; size: NA; D: NA; CDR3: CASNPGVLVSEAFF; DNA: TGTGCCAGTAACCCTGGGGTGTTAGTCTCTGAAGCTTTCTTT
V: TRBV4-3; J: TRBJ2-1; size: once; D: TRBD2; CDR3: CASSLGLADNEQFF; DNA: TGCGCCAGCAGCCTGGGACTAGCGGACAATGAGCAGTTCTTC
V: TRBV11-2; J: TRBJ1-1; size: NA; D: NA; CDR3: CASSFVTGTEAFF; DNA: TGTGCCAGCAGCTTCGTGACTGGCACTGAAGCTTTCTTT
V: TRBV5-6; J: TRBJ2-7; size: NA; D: TRBD1; CDR3: CASSNRDRDYAEQYF; DNA: TGTGCCAGCAGTAACCGGGACAGGGACTACGCGGAGCAGTACTTC
V: TRBV5-1; J: TRBJ1-2; size: NA; D: TRBD1; CDR3: CASSRGQNYGYTF; DNA: TGCGCCAGCAGCCGGGGACAGAACTATGGCTACACCTTC
V: TRBV7-9; J: TRBJ2-3; size: NA; D: TRBD2; CDR3: CASSFYGTSTFTDTQYF; DNA: TGTGCCAGCAGCTTCTATGGGACTAGTACGTTCACAGATACGCAGTATTTT
V: TRBV5-1; J: TRBJ1-4; size: NA; D: NA; CDR3: CASSLEGSFATNEKLFF; DNA: TGCGCCAGCAGCTTGGAGGGCAGTTTTGCAACTAATGAAAAACTGTTTTTT
V: TRBV19; J: TRBJ2-5; size: NA; D: TRBD1; CDR3: CASSIGLHTGERETQYF; DNA: TGTGCCAGTAGTATAGGTCTCCACACAGGGGAGCGAGAGACCCAGTACTTC
V: TRBV28; J: TRBJ1-1; size: NA; D: TRBD1; CDR3: CASSSLGQTNTEAFF; DNA: TGTGCCAGCAGTTCCTTGGGACAGACGAACACTGAAGCTTTCTTT
V: TRBV13; J: TRBJ2-7; size: NA; D: TRBD1; CDR3: CASSAGTEVYEQYF; DNA: TGTGCCAGCAGCGCCGGGACAGAGGTCTACGAGCAGTACTTC
V: TRBV28; J: TRBJ1-3; size: NA; D: NA; CDR3: CASSFVLFGNTIYF; DNA: TGTGCCAGCAGTTTCGTTCTTTTCGGAAACACCATATATTTT
V: TRBV2; J: TRBJ1-5; size: NA; D: NA; CDR3: CASSEVFGQRDSNQPQHF; DNA: TGTGCCAGCAGTGAAGTCTTCGGACAGAGAGATAGCAATCAGCCCCAGCATTTT
V: TRBV11-2; J: TRBJ2-1; size: NA; D: TRBD2; CDR3: CASSLEERGGYNEQFF; DNA: TGTGCCAGCAGCTTAGAGGAGCGGGGCGGCTACAATGAGCAGTTCTTC
V: TRBV28; J: TRBJ1-2; size: NA; D: TRBD1; CDR3: CASSFHSGQLGYGYTF; DNA: TGTGCCAGCAGTTTCCACTCGGGACAGCTTGGTTATGGCTACACCTTC
V: TRBV9; J: TRBJ2-3; size: NA; D: TRBD1; CDR3: CASSADRGLSTDTQYF; DNA: TGTGCCAGCAGCGCCGACAGGGGGCTTAGCACAGATACGCAGTATTTT
V: TRBV9; J: TRBJ2-1; size: NA; D: TRBD2; CDR3: CASSVYASGNNEQFF; DNA: TGTGCCAGCAGCGTCTACGCTAGCGGAAACAATGAGCAGTTCTTC
V: TRBV6-1; J: TRBJ2-3; size: NA; D: TRBD2; CDR3: CASSGLAGGPQSAPSTQYF; DNA: TGTGCCAGCAGTGGACTAGCGGGAGGGCCTCAGTCTGCCCCATCGACGCAGTATTTT
V: TRBV14; J: TRBJ2-7; size: NA; D: NA; CDR3: CASSQDRGYSYEQYF; DNA: TGTGCCAGCAGCCAAGATCGTGGATATTCCTACGAGCAGTACTTC
V: TRBV7-2; J: TRBJ1-5; size: NA; D: NA; CDR3: CASSLVTGGSYSNQPQHF; DNA: TGTGCCAGCAGCTTAGTTACCGGCGGGTCTTATAGCAATCAGCCCCAGCATTTT